Listed below are T cell receptor beta chains from one sample, sequenced in a study of cytomegalovirus exposure and HLA in healthy donors. Sequenced by immunoSEQ multiplex PCR; TCRdb stores in-frame clones only, minus some. In the table there are over 150,000 clones, 82% of which are singletons. Material for sequencing was PBMCs. Source of these receptors: a boy younger than 10 in good health and CMV-seronegative. Both conserved end residues are trimmed from each CDR3.

TRBV6-5	TRBJ2-1	ASSYAGLGGQF
TRBV27	TRBJ1-6	ASSFGLGSSPLH
TRBV11-2	TRBJ2-5	ASSLRIWEQY
TRBV5-1	TRBJ1-1	ASSLSTISGTEAF
TRBV7-2	TRBJ2-5	ASSPRTGETQY
TRBV9	TRBJ1-1	ASSPRQGEGYTEAF
TRBV15	TRBJ1-4	ATSIFGGVGEKLF
TRBV9	TRBJ2-5	ASSPTDRETQY
TRBV5-1	TRBJ1-3	ASSLSSPAGISGNTIY
TRBV2	TRBJ1-5	ASAWAGGGYNQPQH
TRBV2	TRBJ1-6	ASSESGRGHSPLH
TRBV5-1	TRBJ1-1	ASSRQRGTEAF
TRBV7-2	TRBJ2-1	ASSPGLAGGPRSYNEQF
TRBV30	TRBJ1-5	AWSGPGGANQPQH
TRBV7-9	TRBJ2-1	ASSFERGGSYNEQF
TRBV9	TRBJ2-7	ASSVRDRGNDEQY
TRBV4-1	TRBJ2-7	ASSQGLAGPRSYEQY
TRBV25-1	TRBJ2-1	ASVSSGGTYNEQF
TRBV7-2	TRBJ2-7	ASSSFGSGSEY
TRBV19	TRBJ2-1	ATGLAGGPYNEQF
TRBV7-8	TRBJ2-2	ASKRTANTGELF
TRBV10-3	TRBJ1-1	AISEPGTGKRAF
TRBV27	TRBJ1-5	ASSLSWGRNQPQH
TRBV27	TRBJ1-4	ASNIRGQRGFDEKLF
TRBV9	TRBJ2-2	ASRQGTGTGELF
TRBV5-1	TRBJ2-7	ASSLNPGQGYEQY
TRBV15	TRBJ1-1	AITADVASGTEAF
TRBV6-5	TRBJ1-2	ASSYSYRVDYGYT
TRBV4-2	TRBJ1-6	ASSFRVLNSPLH
TRBV7-3	TRBJ2-1	ASSPNGLTYNEQF
TRBV11-2	TRBJ1-3	ASSLDQGAGNTIY
TRBV4-3	TRBJ1-2	ASSQMTGPQGYT
TRBV7-2	TRBJ1-6	ASSLVPRESPLH
TRBV29-1	TRBJ1-1	SVDGQGGEAF
TRBV6-5	TRBJ2-5	ASSYSRGGETQY
TRBV29-1	TRBJ2-1	SVRQGQQSSYNEQF
TRBV6-6	TRBJ2-7	ASTLRGGGLDEQY
TRBV4-3	TRBJ2-2	ASSQIVRGTAGELF
TRBV18	TRBJ1-3	ASSLVIEGFGNTIY
TRBV6-4	TRBJ2-3	ATPSGLAGGTDTQY
TRBV11-2	TRBJ2-5	ASRPGLANHLGKTQY
TRBV7-9	TRBJ1-1	ASSPKTGNEAF
TRBV6-6	TRBJ1-1	ASNRVGGVAF
TRBV7-2	TRBJ2-7	ASSLFGTGSYEQY
TRBV27	TRBJ1-1	ASSLRSQGGAF
TRBV20-1	TRBJ2-5	SADGETQY
TRBV5-1	TRBJ2-5	ASRLAGGIETQY
TRBV30	TRBJ1-1	AWGIGARNTEAF
TRBV7-9	TRBJ1-5	ASSRDRDQPQH
TRBV5-1	TRBJ2-7	ASNGRGLAGAYEQY
TRBV11-2	TRBJ2-1	ASSLDLNREQF
TRBV10-2	TRBJ2-1	ASLTNPTSGVRDEQF
TRBV27	TRBJ1-4	ASSLHNEKLF
TRBV11-3	TRBJ2-1	ASSSKRGGNEQF
TRBV6-1	TRBJ1-5	ASSRMRSYNQPQH